This T cell receptor (beta chain) appears in the sequencing data of a study of blood T cell repertoires in COVID-19 (TCRdb year 2020). For context, the study as a whole: Samples covering the acute and convalescent phases of COVID-19 were provided by collaborators in the United States, Italy and Spain. The material from the prospective study consisted of cDNA or gDNA derived from T cells, B-cell-depleted T cells, or PBMCs. Subjects who had been exposed to COVID-19, were actively infected with it, or had recovered from it provided the deeply sampled blood TCRbeta repertoires that made up the dataset. The repertoires were released in a freely available public database intended as a resource for research on the immune response to SARS-CoV-2. The samples were drawn from the first 160 participants of the ongoing ImmuneRACE study and from over a thousand subjects provided by 6 global collaborators. A de-identified subject ID, COVID-19 status, age in years and sex were almost always included in the sample metadata. Where HLA class I and class II types were available, the types were taken from metadata supplied by the sample provider, not from assay-based typing.

Overall study results and their limits: The amount of clinical and demographic metadata varied by source and participant and was provided uncurated.

The immunoSEQ Assay, a bias-controlled multiplex PCR, was used to amplify TCRbeta CDR3 regions from genomic DNA. In the original analysis: The number of nucleated cells in each sample was estimated by amplification of reference gene primers within the assay. Sequence reads were collapsed and filtered to measure the absolute abundance of every unique TCRbeta CDR3 rearrangement. For each sample, productive Simpson clonality was calculated as the square root of Simpson's diversity index over productive rearrangements. The immuneACCESS repertoire file appears here via TCRdb, limited to in-frame rearrangements. These files lack a portion of the clones; in checked studies, under half of the deficit traces to unresolved V genes, and the cause of the others is not known. That table gives V, J and clone size, and the DNA gave D and trimming. The sample data list over 200,000 clones, and around 89% of these were observed just once. Together, the top ten hold over 13% of the sample.

From the cysteine through the phenylalanine, the CDR3 covers 15 amino acids. The kept DNA is CDR3 alone, 45 bases in frame from the first base. CDR1 and CDR2, per the germline V gene, are SGHTA and FQGNSA. V sheds 2 bases and J sheds 5 bases, leaving 13 bases between their ends. Participants in the prospective study were aged about 18 to 89 years, lived in 20 to 25 United States geographic areas, and enrolled through a virtual design. In the prospective study, participants were assigned to cohorts based on the clinical history participants reported in a screening survey and a study questionnaire. Exposed participants were defined as having been in contact with someone with a PCR-confirmed or clinician-diagnosed COVID-19 case within 2 weeks of study entry. Each participant in the prospective study had whole blood, serum and a nasopharyngeal or oropharyngeal swab collected by mobile phlebotomists. Additional blood draws and questionnaires over an approximately two-month period could optionally be provided by prospective study participants. Before DNA extraction, prospective study blood samples were shipped either frozen or at room temperature.

With regard to this clone: What this receptor recognizes is not known. It has no much larger one-base neighbor in the sample; base qualities were not kept.

The receptor's source is a young man who had been exposed to COVID-19. Rearrangement joined TRBV7-2 to TRBJ1-5; tentative D gene TRBD1, with 5 bases matching. The material sequenced was PBMCs or T cells enriched from blood (not recorded which). The CDR3 reads CASSLRITGDQPQHF. The DNA sequence follows: TGTGCCAGCAGCTTACGAATCACAGGTGATCAGCCCCAGCATTTT. The entire variable domain, with the stretches around the CDR3 drawn from the reference TRBV7-2 and TRBJ1-5 proteins, is GAGVSQSPSNKVTEKGKDVELRCDPISGHTALYWYRQSLGQGLEFLIYFQGNSAPDKSGLPSDRFSAERTGGSVSTLTIQRTQQEDSAVYLCASSLRITGDQPQHFGDGTRLSIL.